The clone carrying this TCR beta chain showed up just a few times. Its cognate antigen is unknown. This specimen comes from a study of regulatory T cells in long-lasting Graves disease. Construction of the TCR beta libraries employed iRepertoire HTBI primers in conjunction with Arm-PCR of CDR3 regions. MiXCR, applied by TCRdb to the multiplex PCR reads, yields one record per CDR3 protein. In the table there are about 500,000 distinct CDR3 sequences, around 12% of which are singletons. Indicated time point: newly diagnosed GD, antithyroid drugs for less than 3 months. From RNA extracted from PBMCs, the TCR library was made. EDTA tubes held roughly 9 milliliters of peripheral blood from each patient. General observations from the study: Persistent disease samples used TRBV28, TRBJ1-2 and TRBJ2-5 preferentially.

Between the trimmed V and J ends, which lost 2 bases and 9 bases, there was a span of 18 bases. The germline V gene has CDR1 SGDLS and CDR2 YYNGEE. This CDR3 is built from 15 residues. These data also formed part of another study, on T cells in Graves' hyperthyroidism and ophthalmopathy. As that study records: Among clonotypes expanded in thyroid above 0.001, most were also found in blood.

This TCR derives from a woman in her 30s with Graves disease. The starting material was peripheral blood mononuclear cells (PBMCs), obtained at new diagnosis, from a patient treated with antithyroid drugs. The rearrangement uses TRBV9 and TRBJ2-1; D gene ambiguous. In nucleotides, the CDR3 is TGTGCCAGCAGCGTCGGAGACCTTCGATTTGGTGAGCAGTTCTTC. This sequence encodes CASSVGDLRFGEQFF.